These 20 T cell receptor beta chains were all obtained from the same sample, sequenced in a study of T cells after yellow fever vaccination. MiXCR, run by TCRdb on the 5' RACE reads, gives a single entry per CDR3 protein. The sample records 450,000 to 650,000 distinct CDR3 sequences, approximately 13% being singletons. The specimen comprised PBMCs, sampled on the day of the yellow fever booster vaccination. Source of these receptors: a young man who received the YFV17D yellow fever vaccine.

CDR3 bases: TGCGCCAGCAGCTTATCCGGGACAGGGGACCGCGAGCAGTACTTC. It specifies CASSLSGTGDREQYF. The chain employs TRBV5-1 and TRBJ2-7; 10 bases agree with TRBD1. V gave up 2 bases and J gave up 6 bases; unmatched junction bases: 8. The CDR3 has 15 amino acids. Per the germline V gene, CDR1 is SGHRS and CDR2 is YFSETQ.

The chain combines TRBV15 with TRBJ1-5; D gene ambiguous. Germline V CDR1 and CDR2: LNHNV, YYDKDF (reference sequence). CDR3 length: 14 amino acids. Trimming shortened V by 5 bases and J by 4 bases, and 12 bases separated the two germline ends. The CDR3 DNA follows: TGTGCCACCAGCCTAGTCAGCGATAATCAGCCCCAGCATTTT. Protein product: CATSLVSDNQPQHF. The full variable domain, in which reference TRBV15 and TRBJ1-5 provide the parts outside the CDR3, is DAMVIQNPRYQVTQFGKPVTLSCSQTLNHNVMYWYQQKSSQAPKLLFHYYDKDFNNEADTPDNFQSRRPNTSFCFLDIRSPGLGDTAMYLCATSLVSDNQPQHFGDGTRLSIL.

The chain couples TRBV7-2 to TRBJ2-1; D possibly corresponds to TRBD1 (6 bases). The CDR3 extends over 13 amino acids. Germline CDR1 is SGHTA and CDR2 is FQGNSA. Trimming cost V 3 bases and J 7 bases, with 10 bases left between them. The CDR3 DNA reads as TGTGCCAGCAGCTTCGACAGGCAAAATGAGCAGTTCTTC. Protein product: CASSFDRQNEQFF.

This clonotype was observed a few times. The rearrangement uses TRBV5-6 and TRBJ2-1; D not certain. The CDR3 runs to 11 residues. V was trimmed by 5 bases and J by 6 bases, leaving 6 bases between them. Germline V gene data show CDR1 as SGHDT and CDR2 as YYEEEE. CDR3 nucleotide sequence: TGTGCCAGCAGGGACGGCAATGAGCAGTTCTTC. It is translated as CASRDGNEQFF.

The chain is built from TRBV7-9 and TRBJ2-2, with unresolved D. Germline V gives CDR1 SEHNR, CDR2 FQNEAQ (reference sequence). The CDR3 spans 16 residues. Trimming removed 1 base at V and 1 base at J, with 10 bases between. CDR3 nucleotides: TGTGCCAGCAGCTTAGATATGGTTATGAACACCGGGGAGCTGTTTTTT. As protein: CASSLDMVMNTGELFF.

This clonotype was recorded many times. Sequence at one end of the junction differs from germline and may be a read error. This chain links TRBV28 with TRBJ2-7; 9 nucleotides match TRBD2. CDR3 length: 13 amino acids. Germline assignment: CDR1 MDHEN and CDR2 SYDVKM. The CDR3 coding sequence is TGTGCCAGCAGCCCGACGGTGCTAGCGGGACTCTTGTTC. This translates into CASSPTVLAGLLF.

This clonotype was seen a few times. The V call is TRBV12-3 or TRBV12-4, the J call TRBJ1-5, with TRBD1 as a possible D gene (6 bases). The length of the CDR3 is 17 residues. V lost 1 base, J lost 7 bases, and 20 bases lay in between. CDR3 region: CASSLGKLQGSRQPQHF. The CDR3 bases are TGTGCCAGCAGTTTAGGAAAATTACAGGGAAGTCGGCAGCCCCAGCATTTT.

The chain uses TRBV19 and TRBJ2-1; possible D gene TRBD1, 5 bases. Germline CDR1 and CDR2: LNHDA and SQIVND (reference sequence). V lost 10 bases and J 4 bases, leaving 14 bases between the germline ends. This CDR3 comprises 13 residues. The CDR3: CATDSDAYNEQFF. Here the CDR3 DNA reads TGTGCCACCGACAGCGATGCGTACAATGAGCAGTTCTTC.

This chain connects TRBV2 to TRBJ2-1; 9 bases agree with TRBD1. The CDR3 runs to 15 residues. Per germline, CDR1 SNHLY and CDR2 FYNNEI. Trimming took 6 bases from V and 7 from J; bases not matched to a gene: 10. The CDR3 protein is CASRLQGARSNEQFF. The CDR3 nucleotides are TGTGCCAGCAGACTACAGGGGGCGAGGAGTAATGAGCAGTTCTTC.

V and J are TRBV3-1 and TRBJ2-2; D unclear. The CDR3 runs 14 residues. V was trimmed by 5 bases and J by 6 bases, leaving 13 bases between them. Per germline, CDR1 LGHDT and CDR2 YNNKEL (reference sequence). CDR3 bases: TGTGCCAGCAGCAGTGGCGTATCCTCCGGGGAGCTGTTTTTT. This translates into CASSSGVSSGELFF.

The chain carries TRBV11-2 and TRBJ2-5; D is unclear. Deletions cut 5 bases from V and 2 bases from J, with 12 bases between. The CDR3 spans 14 residues. Germline-derived CDR1 and CDR2 are SGHAT and FQNNGV. The CDR3 DNA follows: TGTGCCAGCAGCCCGGCCGGCGAACAAGAGACCCAGTACTTC. The encoded protein is CASSPAGEQETQYF.

This clonotype was detected only a few times. CDR3 in DNA: TGTGCCAGCAGCATGCAAAAAGAGACCCAGTACTTC. This translates into CASSMQKETQYF. The chain recombines TRBV12-3 or TRBV12-4 with TRBJ2-5; D is unresolved. This CDR3 region has 12 residues. V gave up 6 bases and J gave up 3 bases, with 8 bases separating them.

This clonotype was seen only once. This chain joins TRBV19 and TRBJ1-6; perhaps TRBD1 as D (5 bases). The CDR3 runs to 13 residues. In germline, CDR1 is LNHDA, CDR2 SQIVND (reference sequence). Trimming stripped 6 bases from V and 9 bases from J, with 12 bases between. CDR3 DNA sequence: TGTGCCAGTAGGGACACGGGGGTTTCACCCCTCCACTTT. Its protein product is CASRDTGVSPLHF.

The genes are TRBV24-1 and TRBJ1-5; D unresolved. Per germline, CDR1 KGHDR and CDR2 SFDVKD. Between the trimmed V and J ends, which lost 2 bases and 2 bases, there was a span of 12 bases. The CDR3 covers 16 residues. CDR3 sequence: CATSDSSGFGNQPQHF. CDR3 bases: TGTGCCACCAGTGATTCGTCCGGTTTCGGCAATCAGCCCCAGCATTTT.

This clonotype was seen more than once but under ten times. The chain carries TRBV7-2 and TRBJ2-1; maybe TRBD2 (7 bases). This CDR3 has 15 residues. Germline lookup yields CDR1 SGHTA and CDR2 FQGNSA. The ends were cut back, 5 bases at V and 3 bases at J, with 14 bases in the middle. The CDR3: CASSPEGGVYNEQFF. CDR3 in DNA: TGTGCCAGCAGCCCTGAGGGGGGGGTCTACAATGAGCAGTTCTTC.

This clonotype was seen ten or more times. The genes are TRBV28 and TRBJ1-4; D remains ambiguous. Trimming took off 5 bases at V and 6 bases at J, with 13 bases between the two ends. CDR3 length equals 14 residues. Per the germline V gene, CDR1 is MDHEN and CDR2 is SYDVKM. The CDR3 DNA follows: TGTGCCAGCAGTCCCCCGGGCCGACATGAAAAACTGTTTTTT. Translated: CASSPPGRHEKLFF. The entire variable domain, with the rest obtained from reference TRBV28 and TRBJ1-4, is as follows: DVKVTQSSRYLVKRTGEKVFLECVQDMDHENMFWYRQDPGLGLRLIYFSYDVKMKEKGDIPEGYSVSREKKERFSLILESASTNQTSMYLCASSPPGRHEKLFFGSGTQLSVL.

The V and J genes are TRBV20-1 and TRBJ2-3, with D tentatively TRBD1 or TRBD2 (5 bases each). Trimming removed 6 bases from V and 4 bases from J, with 17 bases in between. Germline CDR1 reads DFQATT; CDR2 reads SNEGSKA (reference sequence). This CDR3 is 14 amino acids long. Here the CDR3 reads CSATGTKGPDTQYF. The CDR3 bases are TGCAGTGCAACCGGGACCAAGGGTCCAGATACGCAGTATTTT.

This clonotype was seen more than once but under ten times. The chain carries TRBV18 and TRBJ2-3; the match to TRBD1 covers 9 bases. Per germline, CDR1 KGHSH and CDR2 LQKENI. V lost 3 bases to trimming and J lost 5 bases; unmatched junction nucleotides: 3. CDR3 size: 14 residues. CDR3: CASSPGQGLDTQYF. The DNA for the CDR3 is TGTGCCAGCTCACCGGGACAGGGACTAGATACGCAGTATTTT.

V gene TRBV25-1 combines with J gene TRBJ1-2, with 10 bases fitting TRBD1. CDR1 is MGHDK, CDR2 SYGVNS, per germline. The CDR3 is 18 amino acids. J was trimmed by 4 bases and V by 1 base; bases with no gene match: 12. The CDR3 loop is CASSEWPGQGYEFYGYTF. For the CDR3, the DNA is TGTGCCAGCAGTGAATGGCCGGGACAGGGGTACGAATTCTATGGCTACACCTTC.

There are a few counts of this clonotype. The V gene is TRBV10-3, the J gene TRBJ2-2; 10 bases match TRBD2. The CDR3 has 17 amino acids. CDR1 is ENHRY and CDR2 is SYGVKD in the germline V gene. V lost 7 bases to trimming and J lost 2 bases; unmatched junction nucleotides: 10. This chain's CDR3 is CAIKAFPSGRNTGELFF. CDR3 nucleotides: TGTGCCATCAAGGCCTTTCCTAGCGGGAGAAACACCGGGGAGCTGTTTTTT.